This TCR beta chain stems from a study of T cells in localized non-small cell lung cancer. Overall study findings and caveats: There was higher T cell clonality in uninvolved adjacent lung than in tumor, and it was highest there. The study detected a median roughly 56 of the top 100 tumor clones in adjacent lung.

On this clone itself: Its antigen is unknown.

The table came from immunoSEQ multiplex PCR; TCRdb's copy has only in-frame clones and leaves some out. Counted here are around 91,000 clones, approximately 88% occurring once; the ten biggest clones make up over 12%. Germline loops: CDR1 SEHNR, CDR2 FQNEAQ (reference sequence). Trimming removed 6 bases from V and 3 bases from J, with 12 bases in between. There are 14 residues in the CDR3. The genes are TRBV7-9 and TRBJ1-5; D is unresolved. This sample comprised peripheral blood, obtained before any cancer treatment. The TCR sequence derives from a man aged 35-69 years with stage I squamous cell lung carcinoma. CDR3 sequence reads: CASSIEGPNQPQHF. The CDR3 DNA follows: TGTGCCAGCAGTATAGAGGGTCCCAATCAGCCCCAGCATTTT.